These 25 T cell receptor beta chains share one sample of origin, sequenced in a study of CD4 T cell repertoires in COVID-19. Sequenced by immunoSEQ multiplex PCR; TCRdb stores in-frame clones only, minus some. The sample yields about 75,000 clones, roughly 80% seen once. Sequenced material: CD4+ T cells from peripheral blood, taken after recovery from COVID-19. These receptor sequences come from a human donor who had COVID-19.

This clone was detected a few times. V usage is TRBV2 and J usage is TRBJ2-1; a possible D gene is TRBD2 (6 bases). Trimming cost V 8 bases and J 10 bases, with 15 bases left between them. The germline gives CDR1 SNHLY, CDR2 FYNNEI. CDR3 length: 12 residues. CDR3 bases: TGTGCCAGCTTATTCACGGGGGAAGAGCAGTTCTTC. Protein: CASLFTGEEQFF.

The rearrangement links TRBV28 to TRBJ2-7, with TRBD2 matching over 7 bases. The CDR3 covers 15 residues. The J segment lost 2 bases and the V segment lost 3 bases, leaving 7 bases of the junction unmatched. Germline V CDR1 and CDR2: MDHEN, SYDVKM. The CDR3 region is CASSFVGEGPYEQYF. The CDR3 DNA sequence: TGTGCCAGCAGTTTCGTAGGGGAGGGCCCCTACGAGCAGTACTTC.

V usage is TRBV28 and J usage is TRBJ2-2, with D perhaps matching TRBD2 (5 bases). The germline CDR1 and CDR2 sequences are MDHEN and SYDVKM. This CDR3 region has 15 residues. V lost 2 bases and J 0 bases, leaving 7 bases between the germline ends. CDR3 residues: CASSLRRANTGELFF. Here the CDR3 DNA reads TGTGCCAGCAGTTTAAGGCGGGCGAACACCGGGGAGCTGTTTTTT.

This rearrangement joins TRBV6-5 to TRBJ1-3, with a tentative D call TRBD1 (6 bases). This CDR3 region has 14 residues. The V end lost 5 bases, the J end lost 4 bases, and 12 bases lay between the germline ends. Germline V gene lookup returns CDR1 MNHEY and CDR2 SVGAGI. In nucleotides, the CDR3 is TGTGCCAGCAGTCGAGGGGGATCAGGAAACACCATATATTTT. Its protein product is CASSRGGSGNTIYF.

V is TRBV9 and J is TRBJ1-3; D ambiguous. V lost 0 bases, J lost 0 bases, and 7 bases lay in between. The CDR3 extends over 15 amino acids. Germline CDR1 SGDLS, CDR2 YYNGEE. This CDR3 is CASSVAAYSGNTIYF. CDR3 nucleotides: TGTGCCAGCAGCGTAGCGGCTTACTCTGGAAACACCATATATTTT.

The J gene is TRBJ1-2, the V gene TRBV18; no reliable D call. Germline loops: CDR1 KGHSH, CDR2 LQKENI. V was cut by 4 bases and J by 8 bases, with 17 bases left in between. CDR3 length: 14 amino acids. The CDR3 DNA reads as TGTGCCAGCTCACAAGACCGCCAGGTCGGCGGCTACACCTTC. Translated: CASSQDRQVGGYTF.

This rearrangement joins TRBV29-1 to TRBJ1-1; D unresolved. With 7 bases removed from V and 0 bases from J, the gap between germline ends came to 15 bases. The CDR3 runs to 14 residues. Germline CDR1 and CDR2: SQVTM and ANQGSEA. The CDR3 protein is CSANKGPMNTEAFF. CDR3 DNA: TGCAGCGCGAACAAAGGGCCTATGAACACTGAAGCTTTCTTT.

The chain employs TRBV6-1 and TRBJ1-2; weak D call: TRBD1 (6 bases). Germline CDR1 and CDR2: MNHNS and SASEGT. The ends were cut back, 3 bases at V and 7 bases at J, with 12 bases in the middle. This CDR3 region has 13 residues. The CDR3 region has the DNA TGTGCCAGCAGTGATAGGGGGGCGTTTGGCTACACCTTC. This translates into CASSDRGAFGYTF.

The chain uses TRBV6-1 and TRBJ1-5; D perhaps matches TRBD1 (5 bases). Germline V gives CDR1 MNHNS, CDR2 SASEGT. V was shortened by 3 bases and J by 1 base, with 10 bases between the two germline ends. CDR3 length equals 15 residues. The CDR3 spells CASSETGGSNQPQHF. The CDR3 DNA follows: TGTGCCAGCAGTGAGACTGGGGGAAGCAATCAGCCCCAGCATTTT.

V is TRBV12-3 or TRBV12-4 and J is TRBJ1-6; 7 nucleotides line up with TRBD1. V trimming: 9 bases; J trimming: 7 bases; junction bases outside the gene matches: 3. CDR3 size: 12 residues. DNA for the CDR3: TGTGCCAGTCAGGGGGTAAATTCACCCCTCCACTTT. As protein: CASQGVNSPLHF.

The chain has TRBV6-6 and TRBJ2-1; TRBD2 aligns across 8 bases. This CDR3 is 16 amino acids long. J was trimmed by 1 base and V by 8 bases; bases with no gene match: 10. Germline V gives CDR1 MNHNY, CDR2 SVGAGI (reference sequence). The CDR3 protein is CASSIRERGSYNEQFF. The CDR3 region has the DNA TGTGCCAGCTCAATCCGGGAGCGGGGGTCCTACAATGAGCAGTTCTTC.

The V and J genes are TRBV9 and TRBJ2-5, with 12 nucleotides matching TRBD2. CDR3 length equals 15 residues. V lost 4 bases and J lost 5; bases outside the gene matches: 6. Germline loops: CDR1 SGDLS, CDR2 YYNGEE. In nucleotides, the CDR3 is TGTGCCAGCAGCCAAGGACTAGCGGGGCTGGAGACCCAGTACTTC. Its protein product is CASSQGLAGLETQYF.

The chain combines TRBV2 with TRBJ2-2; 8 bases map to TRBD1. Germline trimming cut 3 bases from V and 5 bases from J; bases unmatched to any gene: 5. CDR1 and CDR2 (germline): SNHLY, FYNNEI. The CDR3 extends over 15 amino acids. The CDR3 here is CASSEWQGATGELFF. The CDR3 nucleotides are TGTGCCAGCAGTGAGTGGCAGGGGGCGACCGGGGAGCTGTTTTTT.

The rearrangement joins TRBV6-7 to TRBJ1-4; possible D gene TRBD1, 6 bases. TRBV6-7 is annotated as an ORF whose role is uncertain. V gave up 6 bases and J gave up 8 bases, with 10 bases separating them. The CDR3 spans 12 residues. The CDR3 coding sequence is TGTGCCAGCAGGCACAGGGTCGAAAAACTGTTTTTT. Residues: CASRHRVEKLFF.

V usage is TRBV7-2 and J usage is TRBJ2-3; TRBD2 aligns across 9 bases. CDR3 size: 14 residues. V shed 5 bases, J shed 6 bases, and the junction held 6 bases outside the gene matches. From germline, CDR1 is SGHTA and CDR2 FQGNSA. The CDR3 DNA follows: TGTGCCAGCAGCCGGGGGCTAGCGGGGGATACGCAGTATTTT. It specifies CASSRGLAGDTQYF.

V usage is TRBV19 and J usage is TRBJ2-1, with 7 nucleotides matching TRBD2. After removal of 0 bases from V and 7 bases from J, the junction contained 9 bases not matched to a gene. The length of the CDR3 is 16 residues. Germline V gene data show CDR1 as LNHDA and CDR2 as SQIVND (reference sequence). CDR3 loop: CASSIDLRGGQNEQFF. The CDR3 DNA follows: TGTGCCAGTAGTATAGACCTTAGGGGAGGGCAGAATGAGCAGTTCTTC.

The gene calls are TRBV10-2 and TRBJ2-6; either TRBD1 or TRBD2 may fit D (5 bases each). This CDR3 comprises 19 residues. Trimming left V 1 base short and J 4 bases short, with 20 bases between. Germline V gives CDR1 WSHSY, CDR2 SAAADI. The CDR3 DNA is TGCGCCAGCAGTGAGTTTAAGTCTCTGGGGGTGTGGGGGGCCAACGTCCTGACTTTC. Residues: CASSEFKSLGVWGANVLTF.

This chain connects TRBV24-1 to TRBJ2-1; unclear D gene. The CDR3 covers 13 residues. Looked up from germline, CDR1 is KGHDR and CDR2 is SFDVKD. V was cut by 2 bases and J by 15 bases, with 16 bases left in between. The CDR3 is CATSDYRLTQWFF. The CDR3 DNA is TGTGCCACCAGTGATTACCGGCTGACCCAATGGTTCTTC.

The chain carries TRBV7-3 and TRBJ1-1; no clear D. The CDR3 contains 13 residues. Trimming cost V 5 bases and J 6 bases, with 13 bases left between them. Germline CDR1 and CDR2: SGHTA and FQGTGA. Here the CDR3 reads CASSTPGLPEAFF. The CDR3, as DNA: TGTGCCAGCAGCACCCCAGGTTTGCCTGAAGCTTTCTTT.

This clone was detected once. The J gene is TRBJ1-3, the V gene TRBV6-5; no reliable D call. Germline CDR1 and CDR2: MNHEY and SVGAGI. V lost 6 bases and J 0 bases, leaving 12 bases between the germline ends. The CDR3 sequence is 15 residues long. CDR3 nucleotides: TGTGCCAGCAGATCGACGGGAGCCTCTGGAAACACCATATATTTT. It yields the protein CASRSTGASGNTIYF.

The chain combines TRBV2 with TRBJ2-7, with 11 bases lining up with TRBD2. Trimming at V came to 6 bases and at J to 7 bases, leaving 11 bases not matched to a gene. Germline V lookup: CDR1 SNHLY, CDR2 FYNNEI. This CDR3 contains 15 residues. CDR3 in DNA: TGTGCCAGCAGGTCGGGACTAGCGGTCCTTGGGGAGCAGTACTTC. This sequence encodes CASRSGLAVLGEQYF.

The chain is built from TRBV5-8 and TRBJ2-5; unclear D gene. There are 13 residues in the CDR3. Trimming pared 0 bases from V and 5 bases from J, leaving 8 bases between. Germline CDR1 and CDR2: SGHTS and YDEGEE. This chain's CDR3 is CASSLVGLETQYF. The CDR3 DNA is TGTGCCAGCAGCTTGGTAGGGCTTGAGACCCAGTACTTC.

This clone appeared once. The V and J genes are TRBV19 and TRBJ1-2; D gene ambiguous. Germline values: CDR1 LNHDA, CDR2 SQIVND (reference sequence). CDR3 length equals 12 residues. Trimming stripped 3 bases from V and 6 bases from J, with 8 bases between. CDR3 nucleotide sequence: TGTGCCAGTAGTATGACGGAGAATGGCTACACCTTC. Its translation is CASSMTENGYTF. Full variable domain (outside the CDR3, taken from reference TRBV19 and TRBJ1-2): DGGITQSPKYLFRKEGQNVTLSCEQNLNHDAMYWYRQDPGQGLRLIYYSQIVNDFQKGDIAEGYSVSREKKESFPLTVTSAQKNPTAFYLCASSMTENGYTFGSGTRLTVV.

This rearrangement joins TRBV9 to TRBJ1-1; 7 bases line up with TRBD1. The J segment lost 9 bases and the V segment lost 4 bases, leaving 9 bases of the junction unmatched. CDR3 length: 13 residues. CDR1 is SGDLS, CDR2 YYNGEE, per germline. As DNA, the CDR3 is TGTGCCAGCAGCAAACAGACAGGGTTCCAAGCTTTCTTT. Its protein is CASSKQTGFQAFF.

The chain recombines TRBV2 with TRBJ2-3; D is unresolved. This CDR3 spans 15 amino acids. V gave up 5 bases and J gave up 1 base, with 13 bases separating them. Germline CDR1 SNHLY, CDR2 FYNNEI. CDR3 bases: TGTGCCAGCAGTAAGAGTTATCGTCGCACAGATACGCAGTATTTT. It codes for CASSKSYRRTDTQYF.